The present T cell receptor (beta chain) was sequenced within a study of regulatory T cells in long-lasting Graves disease. About the study: Graves' cases, newly diagnosed, had used antithyroid drugs under 3 months.

Arm-PCR of CDR3 regions with iRepertoire HTBI primers generated TCR beta libraries. TCRdb itself ran the multiplex PCR reads through MiXCR, one entry per CDR3 protein. The sample includes roughly 500,000 distinct CDR3 sequences, around 13% of them seen just once. The time point was: newly diagnosed GD, antithyroid drugs for less than 3 months. After RNA was extracted from PBMCs, the TCR library was made from it. This clonotype was seen many times. CDR1 and CDR2 from the germline V gene are PRHDT and FYEKMQ (reference sequence). The CDR3 contains 14 residues. V was clipped by 5 bases and J by 2 bases, with 11 bases between them. This sample also belongs to another study, concerning T cells in Graves' hyperthyroidism and ophthalmopathy.

The origin of this receptor is a woman younger than 45 with Graves disease. This sequence joins TRBV13 and TRBJ2-3, with a tentative D call TRBD1 (5 bases). The sample here was peripheral blood mononuclear cells (PBMCs), taken at new diagnosis, from a patient treated with antithyroid drugs. The CDR3 coding sequence is TGTGCCAGCAGCCCAGGGCCAAACACAGATACGCAGTATTTT. This sequence encodes CASSPGPNTDTQYF. The full variable domain, completed using reference TRBV13 and TRBJ2-3, is AAGVIQSPRHLIKEKRETATLKCYPIPRHDTVYWYQQGPGQDPQFLISFYEKMQSDKGSIPDRFSAQQFSDYHSELNMSSLELGDSALYFCASSPGPNTDTQYFGPGTRLTVL.